This is a list of T cell receptor beta chains from one sample in a study of blood T cell repertoires in COVID-19. Profiling relied on immunoSEQ multiplex PCR, and the TCRdb table lists in-frame clones only, not all of them. The sample shows over 90,000 clones, more than 80% of them seen only once. Sequencing was performed on peripheral blood. The receptors stem from a human donor in a cohort sampled during active COVID-19. Each CDR3 is given with its conserved first and last residue. The D gene is left open where the match is weak. Not every row has a clone size; where given, it reads once, few, many or a size class.

len | abundance | j_gene | v_gene | d_gene | CDR3aa | CDR3nt
12 | NA | TRBJ1-2 | TRBV5-4 | NA | CASSEDSYGYTF | TGTGCCAGCAGCGAGGACAGCTATGGCTACACCTTC
11 | NA | TRBJ2-1 | TRBV3-1/TRBV3-2 | NA | CASSQVYEQFF | TGTGCCAGCAGCCAAGTCTATGAGCAGTTCTTC
13 | few | TRBJ2-7 | TRBV11-2 | TRBD2 | CASSGVRSYEQYF | TGTGCCTCGAGCGGGGTGCGTTCCTACGAGCAGTACTTC
15 | NA | TRBJ2-7 | TRBV3-1/TRBV3-2 | NA | CASSQPGGPRYEQYF | TGTGCCAGCAGCCAACCGGGGGGCCCCCGCTACGAGCAGTACTTC
16 | few | TRBJ1-2 | TRBV18 | NA | CASSPRIGQQRTGYTF | TGTGCCAGCTCACCAAGAATTGGGCAGCAGCGGACTGGCTACACCTTC
14 | NA | TRBJ1-1 | TRBV20-1 | TRBD1 | CSASPQGENTEAFF | TGCAGTGCGAGTCCACAGGGGGAGAACACTGAAGCTTTCTTT
15 | NA | TRBJ2-7 | TRBV18 | NA | CASRLTGLRDYEQYF | TGTGCCAGCCGCCTGACAGGCCTTCGCGACTACGAGCAGTACTTC
13 | NA | TRBJ1-2 | TRBV27 | TRBD1 | CASSPDRVVGYTF | TGTGCCAGCAGCCCCGACAGGGTGGTTGGCTACACCTTC
15 | NA | TRBJ2-5 | TRBV5-1 | TRBD2 | CASSLAAGGAKTQYF | TGCGCCAGCAGCTTGGCCGCGGGGGGGGCGAAGACCCAGTACTTC
14 | NA | TRBJ2-7 | TRBV2 | TRBD1 | CASRDREETGEQYF | TGTGCCAGCCGGGACAGGGAGGAAACGGGCGAGCAGTACTTC
21 | NA | TRBJ1-2 | TRBV3-1/TRBV3-2 | NA | CASSPRFGGAPPFEPNYGYTF | TGTGCCAGCAGCCCGCGTTTCGGGGGGGCTCCGCCCTTTGAACCTAACTATGGCTACACCTTC
13 | NA | TRBJ1-6 | TRBV30 | NA | CAWSGGGVSPLHF | TGTGCCTGGAGTGGGGGGGGCGTTTCACCCCTCCACTTT
15 | NA | TRBJ2-7 | TRBV19 | NA | CASSMGKGSAYEQYF | TGTGCCAGTAGTATGGGGAAGGGGTCCGCCTACGAGCAGTACTTC
12 | NA | TRBJ2-5 | TRBV5-6 | NA | CASTAGVETQYF | TGTGCCAGCACCGCAGGGGTGGAGACCCAGTACTTC